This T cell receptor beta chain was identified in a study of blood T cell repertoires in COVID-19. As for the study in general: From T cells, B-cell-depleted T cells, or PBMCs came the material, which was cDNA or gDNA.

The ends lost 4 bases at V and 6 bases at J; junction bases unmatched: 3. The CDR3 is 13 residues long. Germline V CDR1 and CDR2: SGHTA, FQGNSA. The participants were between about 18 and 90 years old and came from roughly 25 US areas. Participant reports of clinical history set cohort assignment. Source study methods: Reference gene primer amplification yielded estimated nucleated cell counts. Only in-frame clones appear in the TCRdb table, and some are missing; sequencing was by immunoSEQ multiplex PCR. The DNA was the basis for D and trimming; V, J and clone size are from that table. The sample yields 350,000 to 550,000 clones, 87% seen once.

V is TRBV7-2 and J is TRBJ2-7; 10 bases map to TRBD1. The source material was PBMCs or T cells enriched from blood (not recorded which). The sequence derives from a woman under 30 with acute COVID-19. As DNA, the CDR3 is TGTGCCAGCAGCTGGACAGGGGGTCTCGAGCAGTACTTC. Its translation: CASSWTGGLEQYF.